This TCR beta chain was recovered during a study of OX40 agonist ivuxolimab in advanced cancers. Study-level results: Antigen specificity remained undetermined for the expanded peripheral T cells. Clonal expansion by week 6 occurred in CD4+ and CD8+ blood T cells (at 0.1 to 3.0 mg/kg).

The V and J ends lost 3 bases and 8 bases respectively, with 13 bases between them. Looked up from germline, CDR1 is SGHTA and CDR2 is FQGNSA. The CDR3 contains 13 residues. The table came from immunoSEQ multiplex PCR; TCRdb's copy has only in-frame clones and leaves some out. The data hold 65,000 to 75,000 clones, with 92% observed a single time. A note on this clone: Its matching antigen is unknown.

The sequence was collected from an adult with an advanced solid tumor such as melanoma, head and neck, liver or kidney cancer. The sample was CD4+ or CD8+ T cells sorted from blood, taken in a trial of the OX40 agonist ivuxolimab. The rearrangement joins TRBV7-2 to TRBJ1-2; D is possibly TRBD1 (6 bases). This CDR3 is CASSLGHPWGYTF. The CDR3 nucleotides are TGTGCCAGCAGCTTGGGACATCCTTGGGGCTACACCTTC.